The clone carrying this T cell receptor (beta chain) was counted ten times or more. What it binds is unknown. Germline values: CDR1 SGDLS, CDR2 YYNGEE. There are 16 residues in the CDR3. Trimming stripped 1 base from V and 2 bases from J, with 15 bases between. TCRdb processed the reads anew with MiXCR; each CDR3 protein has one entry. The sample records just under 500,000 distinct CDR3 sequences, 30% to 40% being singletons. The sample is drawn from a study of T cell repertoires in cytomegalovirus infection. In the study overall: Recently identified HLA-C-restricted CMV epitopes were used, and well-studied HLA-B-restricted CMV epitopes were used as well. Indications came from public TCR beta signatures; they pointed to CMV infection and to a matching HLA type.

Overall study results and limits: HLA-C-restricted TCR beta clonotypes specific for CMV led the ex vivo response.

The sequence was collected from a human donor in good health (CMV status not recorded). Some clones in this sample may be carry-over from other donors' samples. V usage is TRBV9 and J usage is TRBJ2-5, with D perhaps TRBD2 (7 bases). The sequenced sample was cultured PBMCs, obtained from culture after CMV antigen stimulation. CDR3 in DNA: TGTGCCAGCAGCGTAAGGGGGGGCGGCTATCAAGAGACCCAGTACTTC. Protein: CASSVRGGGYQETQYF.